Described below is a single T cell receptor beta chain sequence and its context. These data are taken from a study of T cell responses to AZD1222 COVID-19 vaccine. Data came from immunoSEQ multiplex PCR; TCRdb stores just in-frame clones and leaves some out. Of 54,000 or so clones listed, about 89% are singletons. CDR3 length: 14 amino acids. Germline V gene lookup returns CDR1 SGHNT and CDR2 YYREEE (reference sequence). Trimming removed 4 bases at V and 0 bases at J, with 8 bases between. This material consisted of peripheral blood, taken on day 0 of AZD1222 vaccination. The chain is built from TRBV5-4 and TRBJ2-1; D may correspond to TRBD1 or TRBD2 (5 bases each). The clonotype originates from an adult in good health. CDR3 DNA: TGTGCCAGCAGCAAGGGGAGCTCCTACAATGAGCAGTTCTTC. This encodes CASSKGSSYNEQFF. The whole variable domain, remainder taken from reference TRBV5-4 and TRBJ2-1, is ETGVTQSPTHLIKTRGQQVTLRCSSQSGHNTVSWYQQALGQGPQFIFQYYREEENGRGNFPPRFSGLQFPNYSSELNVNALELDDSALYLCASSKGSSYNEQFFGPGTRLTVL.